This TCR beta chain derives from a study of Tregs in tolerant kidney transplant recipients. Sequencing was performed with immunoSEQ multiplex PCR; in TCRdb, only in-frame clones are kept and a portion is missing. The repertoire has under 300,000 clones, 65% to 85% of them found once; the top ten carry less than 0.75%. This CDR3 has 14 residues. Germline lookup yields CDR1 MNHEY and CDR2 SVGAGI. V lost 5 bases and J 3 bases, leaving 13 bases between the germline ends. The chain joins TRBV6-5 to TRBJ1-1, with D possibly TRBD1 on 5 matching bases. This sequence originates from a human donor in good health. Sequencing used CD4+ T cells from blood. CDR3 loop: CASSPGYRDTEAFF. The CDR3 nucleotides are TGTGCCAGCAGTCCAGGGTATAGGGACACTGAAGCTTTCTTT.